These T cell receptor beta chains were read from a single sample in a study of blood T cell repertoires in COVID-19. This table comes from immunoSEQ multiplex PCR, and its TCRdb copy is limited to in-frame clones, with some not included. The table includes about 330,000 clones, more than 90% detected once. The sequencing sample was made of PBMCs or T cells enriched from blood (not recorded which). All receptors come from a woman in her 30s who had recovered from COVID-19. Each CDR3 is given with its conserved first and last residue. The D gene is left open where the match is weak. Clone sizes are given selectively: once, few, many, or a class where the clone is expanded.

v_call	j_call	clone_size	d_call	cdr3_aa	cdr3_nt
TRBV30	TRBJ2-2	NA	NA	CAWSVSDTGELFF	TGTGCCTGGAGTGTATCGGACACCGGGGAGCTGTTTTTT
TRBV19	TRBJ1-5	once	TRBD1	CASRLGQNPSNQPQHF	TGTGCCAGTAGGCTGGGACAGAACCCTAGCAATCAGCCCCAGCATTTT
TRBV3-1/TRBV3-2	TRBJ1-3	NA	NA	CASSGPGSGNTIYF	TGTGCCAGCAGCGGCCCAGGTTCTGGAAACACCATATATTTT
TRBV27	TRBJ2-1	NA	NA	CASSLEGNEQFF	TGTGCCAGCAGTTTAGAGGGAAATGAGCAGTTCTTC
TRBV28	TRBJ2-7	NA	NA	CASSDNRVSYF	TGTGCCAGCAGCGACAACAGGGTCTCGTACTTC
TRBV7-2	TRBJ2-7	NA	TRBD1	CASSLDRGPYEQYF	TGTGCCAGCAGCTTAGACAGGGGGCCCTACGAGCAGTACTTC
TRBV4-3	TRBJ2-1	NA	TRBD1	CASSQDLRTGNYNEQFF	TGCGCCAGCAGCCAAGATCTGAGGACAGGGAATTACAATGAGCAGTTCTTC
TRBV18	TRBJ2-2	NA	TRBD1	CASTDRVGGELFF	TGTGCCAGCACGGACAGGGTCGGCGGGGAGCTGTTTTTT
TRBV28	TRBJ2-3	NA	TRBD2	CASSSSGVADTQYF	TGTGCCAGCAGTTCTAGCGGGGTGGCAGATACGCAGTATTTT
TRBV11-2	TRBJ2-1	once	NA	CASSPGEGPNEQFF	TGTGCCAGCAGCCCGGGAGAGGGGCCCAATGAGCAGTTCTTC
TRBV29-1	TRBJ2-3	NA	NA	CSVELYTDTQYF	TGCAGCGTTGAATTATACACAGATACGCAGTATTTT
TRBV6-2/TRBV6-3	TRBJ2-3	NA	TRBD2	CASSFGREVPEDTQYF	TGTGCCAGCAGTTTCGGGCGGGAGGTCCCAGAAGATACGCAGTATTTT
TRBV3-1/TRBV3-2	TRBJ2-4	NA	TRBD2	CASGLAGGLGIQYF	TGTGCCAGCGGACTAGCGGGGGGGCTGGGAATTCAGTACTTC
TRBV28	TRBJ2-7	NA	TRBD1	CASSLRGQRNEQYF	TGTGCCAGCAGTTTGAGGGGACAGAGGAACGAGCAGTACTTC
TRBV28	TRBJ1-2	NA	NA	CASSLPSSGYTF	TGTGCCAGCAGTTTACCTTCTTCGGGCTACACCTTC
TRBV27	TRBJ1-6	NA	NA	CASSLRLFGSPLHF	TGTGCCAGCAGTTTACGTCTCTTCGGTTCACCCCTCCACTTT